Below are 23 T cell receptor beta chains sequenced from a single sample in a study of blood T cells in healthy people across ages. With a J-beta primer mix and a sample-barcoded 5' primer, a second PCR ran 7 to 11 cycles. MiXCR, applied by TCRdb to the 5' RACE reads, yields one record per CDR3 protein. Of about a million distinct CDR3 sequences in the sample, 51% are singletons; the top ten hold about 20%. Source material: blood. These receptors all stem from a woman aged 60 to 75 in good health.

The V gene is TRBV15, the J gene TRBJ2-3, with TRBD1 matching over 8 bases. Germline V gene data show CDR1 as LNHNV and CDR2 as YYDKDF (reference sequence). The CDR3 consists of 16 residues. V was clipped by 5 bases and J by 2 bases; unmatched bases: 9. CDR3: CATSARTGSITDTQYF. The CDR3 DNA follows: TGTGCCACCAGCGCTCGGACAGGGAGTATCACAGATACGCAGTATTTT.

This clonotype came up a few times. The rearrangement links TRBV29-1 to TRBJ2-7; possible D gene TRBD2, 5 bases. This CDR3 contains 11 residues. The germline V gene has CDR1 SQVTM and CDR2 ANQGSEA. V lost 8 bases and J 6 bases, leaving 14 bases between the germline ends. CDR3 amino acids: CSIARGPEQYF. The CDR3 nucleotides read TGCAGCATTGCCCGGGGTCCCGAGCAGTACTTC.

The gene calls are TRBV4-3 and TRBJ1-1, with D tentatively TRBD1 (5 bases). The germline V gene has CDR1 LGHNA and CDR2 YSLEER. The CDR3 extends over 15 amino acids. Deletions cut 1 base from V and 4 bases from J, with 13 bases between. Here the CDR3 DNA reads TGCGCCAGCAGCCAAGGACTACAGGTGGGCACTGAAGCTTTCTTT. Amino acid sequence: CASSQGLQVGTEAFF.

This clonotype came up a few times. This sequence joins TRBV7-6 and TRBJ2-4; TRBD1 agrees at 7 bases. The J call is in doubt because the DNA end fits TRBJ2-7 better. The CDR3 covers 15 residues. CDR1 is SGHVS and CDR2 is FNYEAQ in the germline V gene. This chain's CDR3 is CASSLAPGQSYEQYF. Here the CDR3 DNA reads TGTGCCAGCAGCTTAGCGCCGGGACAGAGCTACGAGCAGTACTTC.

The CDR3 reads CASSIDRGTYEQYF. The CDR3 bases are TGTGCCAGCAGCATAGACAGGGGAACCTACGAGCAGTACTTC. This chain links TRBV28 with TRBJ2-4; TRBD1 agrees at 8 bases. Judging by the DNA end, TRBJ2-7 fits better; the J call may be wrong. The CDR3 consists of 14 residues. Germline-derived CDR1 and CDR2 are MDHEN and SYDVKM.

The V and J genes are TRBV28 and TRBJ2-1; D is unclear. The CDR3 runs to 15 residues. Per germline, CDR1 MDHEN and CDR2 SYDVKM. Trimming removed 6 bases at V and 0 bases at J, with 12 bases between. CDR3 region: CASSFGASSYNEQFF. The DNA for the CDR3 is TGTGCCAGCAGCTTCGGCGCAAGCTCCTACAATGAGCAGTTCTTC.

This clonotype appeared a single time. This sequence joins TRBV11-2 and TRBJ2-5; D is possibly TRBD1 or TRBD2 (6 bases each). The CDR3 consists of 15 residues. Germline CDR1 SGHAT, CDR2 FQNNGV. The V end was cut by 8 bases, the J end by 2 bases, with 18 bases between. Here the CDR3 reads CASGEDSRFQETQYF. In nucleotides, the CDR3 is TGTGCCAGCGGGGAGGACAGCCGTTTTCAAGAGACCCAGTACTTC.

The rearrangement uses TRBV7-2 and TRBJ2-5; maybe TRBD2 (5 bases). Germline loops: CDR1 SGHTA, CDR2 FQGNSA. The V and J ends lost 5 bases and 3 bases respectively, with 19 bases between them. CDR3 length: 16 amino acids. CDR3 loop: CASSTPAPGTEETQYF. The CDR3 DNA sequence: TGTGCCAGCAGCACCCCGGCCCCGGGAACCGAAGAGACCCAGTACTTC.

Comments on this clonotype: The junction departs from germline at one end; a sequencing error may be responsible. V and J are TRBV7-2 and TRBJ2-3; D is possibly TRBD1 (6 bases). CDR1 and CDR2 (germline): SGHTA, FQGNSA. The CDR3 spans 15 residues. The CDR3 region has the DNA TGTGCCGGCAGCCCCGACAGGCTAGGCACAGATACGCAGTATTTT. Translating gives CAGSPDRLGTDTQYF.

This chain uses TRBV7-7 with TRBJ2-5, with a weak D call TRBD2 (6 bases). CDR1 is SSHAT and CDR2 is FNYEAQ in the germline V gene (reference sequence). The CDR3 is 15 amino acids. The ends were cut back, 5 bases at V and 5 bases at J, with 18 bases in the middle. CDR3 region: CASSRWGSGVETQYF. The CDR3 DNA reads as TGTGCCAGCAGCAGATGGGGGTCGGGAGTTGAGACCCAGTACTTC.

The V call is TRBV28, the J call TRBJ2-7; the D call may be TRBD1 or TRBD2 (5 bases each). CDR3 length: 15 amino acids. Trimming pared 6 bases from V and 4 bases from J, leaving 19 bases between. Germline CDR1 is MDHEN and CDR2 is SYDVKM. CDR3 residues: CASSPTRDGIYEQYF. As DNA, the CDR3 is TGTGCCAGCAGCCCCACTAGGGACGGAATTTACGAGCAGTACTTC.

The rearrangement uses TRBV7-9 and TRBJ1-2; no firm D call. V lost 0 bases and J lost 6, with 11 bases in between. This CDR3 has 14 residues. Germline V gives CDR1 SEHNR, CDR2 FQNEAQ (reference sequence). DNA of the CDR3: TGTGCCAGCAGCTTAGCGCGGACGGCGGATGGCTACACCTTC. The encoded protein is CASSLARTADGYTF.

The chain employs TRBV3-1 and TRBJ2-5, with 9 bases matching TRBD2. Trimming removed 1 base from V and 9 bases from J; junction bases left unmatched: 9. Germline CDR1 is LGHDT and CDR2 is YNNKEL (reference sequence). The CDR3 loop spans 15 amino acids. Here the CDR3 reads CASSQALAGRHPQYF. The CDR3, as DNA: TGTGCCAGCAGCCAAGCCCTAGCGGGGAGGCACCCCCAGTACTTC.

The chain recombines TRBV6-2 or TRBV6-3 with TRBJ2-1; D may be TRBD2 (7 bases). The CDR3 runs to 14 residues. Trimming cost V 8 bases and J 5 bases, with 16 bases left between them. The germline V gene has CDR1 MNHEY and CDR2 SVGEGT. CDR3 DNA sequence: TGTGCCAGCCAGGGGAGGGGTCTCCACAATGAGCAGTTCTTC. This codes for CASQGRGLHNEQFF.

A remark on this clonotype: One end of the junction fails to match germline, which may point to a read error. The V and J genes are TRBV28 and TRBJ2-7; 8 bases map to TRBD2. The CDR3 consists of 16 residues. In germline, CDR1 is MDHEN, CDR2 SYDVKM. The CDR3, as DNA: TGTGCCTGCAGCCCCTTTTGGGGCGGGAGGCGCTACGAGCAGTACTTC. Translating it yields CACSPFWGGRRYEQYF. The whole variable domain, filled in from reference TRBV28 and TRBJ2-7, reads DVKVTQSSRYLVKRTGEKVFLECVQDMDHENMFWYRQDPGLGLRLIYFSYDVKMKEKGDIPEGYSVSREKKERFSLILESASTNQTSMYLCACSPFWGGRRYEQYFGPGTRLTVT.

This chain uses TRBV7-7 with TRBJ2-3; 10 nucleotides line up with TRBD2. Trimming removed 5 bases from V and 5 bases from J; junction bases left unmatched: 19. Per the germline V gene, CDR1 is SSHAT and CDR2 is FNYEAQ (reference sequence). This CDR3 contains 19 residues. CDR3 loop: CASSPRLAGERAGGDTQYF. Written as DNA, the CDR3 is TGTGCCAGCAGCCCCCGGCTAGCGGGAGAAAGAGCTGGGGGAGATACGCAGTATTTT.

This clonotype showed up many times. The rearrangement joins TRBV7-2 to TRBJ2-5; D is unclear. Germline V CDR1 and CDR2: SGHTA, FQGNSA. Trimming took off 7 bases at V and 10 bases at J, with 19 bases between the two ends. This CDR3 region has 13 residues. This chain's CDR3 is CASTITDLRIQYF. CDR3 coding DNA: TGTGCCAGCACAATCACAGACCTGAGAATCCAGTACTTC.

The chain carries TRBV6-5 and TRBJ1-5; TRBD1 matches at 7 bases. CDR1 and CDR2 (germline): MNHEY, SVGAGI. The CDR3 is made up of 14 amino acids. Trimming removed 4 bases from V and 7 bases from J; junction bases left unmatched: 7. The CDR3 nucleotides are TGTGCCAGCAGTTCGATAGGGGGCGGCCAGCCCCAGCATTTT. It specifies CASSSIGGGQPQHF.

CDR3 DNA sequence: TGTGCCAGCACAGGGTTCCAAGAGACCCAGTACTTC. Amino acid sequence: CASTGFQETQYF. The gene calls are TRBV2 and TRBJ2-5; possibly TRBD1 for D (5 bases). The germline V gene has CDR1 SNHLY and CDR2 FYNNEI. V was pared by 7 bases and J by 1 base, with 7 bases between. This CDR3 spans 12 amino acids.

The CDR3, as DNA: TGCGCCAGCGTGCAAGTGACGGGCGGCACAGATACGCAGTATTTT. Protein: CASVQVTGGTDTQYF. The chain combines TRBV5-1 with TRBJ2-3; D is unresolved. Germline V lookup: CDR1 SGHRS, CDR2 YFSETQ. Trimming shortened V by 7 bases and J by 1 base, and 16 bases separated the two germline ends. The CDR3 contains 15 residues.

In the case of this clonotype: One base away lies a much larger clone, so this may be a sequencing read error. The genes are TRBV29-1 and TRBJ2-1, with D possibly matching TRBD2 (5 bases). Trimming cost V 0 bases and J 13 bases, with 10 bases left between them. The germline V gene has CDR1 SQVTM and CDR2 ANQGSEA. The CDR3 consists of 11 residues. CDR3 DNA: TGCAGCGTTGAAGATTGGGAGACCCAGTTCTTC. Amino acid sequence: CSVEDWETQFF.

The CDR3 region is CASSYRRDRTYNEQFF. In DNA form, the CDR3 reads TGTGCCAGCAGTTACAGGCGAGACAGGACCTACAATGAGCAGTTCTTC. The chain is built from TRBV28 and TRBJ2-1; D might be TRBD1 (6 bases). Germline values: CDR1 MDHEN, CDR2 SYDVKM. V gave up 4 bases and J gave up 2 bases, with 15 bases separating them. This CDR3 has 16 amino acids.

The rearrangement links TRBV4-2 to TRBJ2-5; TRBD2 matches 8 bases. V shed 1 base and J 0 bases; nucleotides not matched to a gene: 16. The germline gives CDR1 LGHNA, CDR2 YNFKEQ. The CDR3 runs 20 residues. The DNA for the CDR3 is TGTGCCAGCAGCCAAGGGAAAGACTTTCGCGGGACTAGTGACCAAGAGACCCAGTACTTC. Its translation is CASSQGKDFRGTSDQETQYF.